This TCR beta chain stems from a study of PD-L1 blockade in urothelial cancer. The wider study: Patients' prior chemotherapy regimens numbered 0 to 3.

The data were produced by immunoSEQ multiplex PCR, yet TCRdb's version contains in-frame clones alone and is incomplete. The sample carries tens of thousands of clones, around 81% recorded once. Time point described: pretreatment peripheral blood. Deletions cut 0 bases from V and 7 bases from J, with 10 bases between. Germline V CDR1 and CDR2: SGHRS, YFSETQ. The length of the CDR3 is 14 residues. The source material was PBMCs, sampled around atezolizumab (anti-PD-L1) treatment. The sequence was obtained from a man between 65 and 85 years old with urothelial cancer. The chain joins TRBV5-1 to TRBJ1-4; the D is unclear. The CDR3 spells CASSLDLSGEKLFF. The CDR3 DNA reads as TGCGCCAGCAGCTTGGATTTATCCGGTGAAAAACTGTTTTTT.